Shown below are 31 T cell receptor beta chains from a single sample sequenced in a study of PD-1 blockade in classical Hodgkin lymphoma. The sample's time point: cycle 4 day 1 (C4D1), after about 6 weeks of nivolumab. In every patient, relapse followed autologous stem cell transplantation, while exposure to brentuximab vedotin differed. Isolated CD8+ T cells were derived from thawed PBMCs through magnetic negative selection. Clones were read by immunoSEQ multiplex PCR, and TCRdb kept only the in-frame ones, dropping some. The sample holds almost 20,000 clones, about four fifths seen once. This material consisted of CD8+ T cells from blood, taken before the fourth cycle of nivolumab. These receptors came from a human donor with classical Hodgkin lymphoma.

The chain has TRBV27 and TRBJ2-5, with D possibly being TRBD2 (6 bases). Germline V gene lookup returns CDR1 MNHEY and CDR2 SMNVEV (reference sequence). Trimming pared 1 base from V and 5 bases from J, leaving 20 bases between. The CDR3 extends over 17 amino acids. CDR3 in DNA: TGTGCCAGCAGTTTATACGGATCGGGGGAATTGCGGGAGACCCAGTACTTC. As protein: CASSLYGSGELRETQYF.

The V gene is TRBV7-7, the J gene TRBJ1-3, with D uncertain. The CDR3 length is 16 residues. Germline V lookup: CDR1 SSHAT, CDR2 FNYEAQ (reference sequence). The ends were cut back, 5 bases at V and 0 bases at J, with 14 bases in the middle. The CDR3 sequence: CASSPWTGGSGNTIYF. Written as DNA, the CDR3 is TGTGCCAGCAGCCCTTGGACGGGAGGCTCTGGAAACACCATATATTTT.

This clone was observed a handful of times. The chain recombines TRBV9 with TRBJ1-2, with 10 positions matching TRBD1. Germline CDR1 and CDR2: SGDLS and YYNGEE. V was pared by 0 bases and J by 5 bases, with 7 bases of the junction left unmatched. The CDR3 covers 16 residues. CDR3 DNA sequence: TGTGCCAGCAGCGTAGCTGGGGGACAGGGGCTATATGGCTACACCTTC. It codes for CASSVAGGQGLYGYTF.

The V gene is TRBV13, the J gene TRBJ2-3, with TRBD2 matching 13 bases. This CDR3 comprises 19 residues. Germline assignment: CDR1 PRHDT and CDR2 FYEKMQ (reference sequence). V lost 2 bases and J lost 4; bases outside the gene matches: 12. CDR3 bases: TGTGCCAGCAGCTTATTACGGAAACTAGCGGGGGGGACCGCAGATACGCAGTATTTT. It codes for CASSLLRKLAGGTADTQYF.

The chain carries TRBV7-9 and TRBJ2-5, with D uncertain. With the DNA end fitting TRBJ2-7 better, the J assignment may be wrong. This CDR3 has 14 amino acids. The germline V gene has CDR1 SEHNR and CDR2 FQNEAQ (reference sequence). CDR3 residues: CASSLARVFDEQYF. The CDR3 DNA is TGTGCCAGCAGCTTAGCAAGGGTTTTCGACGAGCAGTACTTC.

This clone was seen more than once but under ten times. The chain carries TRBV7-6 and TRBJ1-5, with D perhaps matching TRBD1 (6 bases). CDR1 is SGHVS and CDR2 is FNYEAQ in the germline V gene. Trimming removed 4 bases at V and 8 bases at J, with 12 bases between. This CDR3 is built from 13 residues. CDR3 sequence reads: CASSSTGFKPQHF. The CDR3 DNA reads TGTGCCAGCAGCTCTACAGGGTTCAAGCCCCAGCATTTT.

V gene TRBV2 combines with J gene TRBJ1-6; D possibly corresponds to TRBD1 (5 bases). CDR3 length: 19 amino acids. Germline V gives CDR1 SNHLY, CDR2 FYNNEI. The germline V and J ends were trimmed by 6 bases and 3 bases, with 24 bases remaining between them. This CDR3 reads CASRGSQGRGRNYNSPLHF. The CDR3 DNA reads as TGTGCCAGCAGAGGGTCCCAGGGAAGAGGGCGGAACTATAATTCACCCCTCCACTTT.

The genes are TRBV19 and TRBJ1-1, with D possibly TRBD1 on 6 matching bases. This CDR3 region has 13 residues. Trimming pared 5 bases from V and 1 base from J, leaving 8 bases between. Germline-derived CDR1 and CDR2 are LNHDA and SQIVND (reference sequence). The CDR3 DNA sequence: TGTGCCAGTAGTCCGGGACAGAACACTGAAGCTTTCTTT. Protein: CASSPGQNTEAFF. The full variable domain, completed using reference TRBV19 and TRBJ1-1, is DGGITQSPKYLFRKEGQNVTLSCEQNLNHDAMYWYRQDPGQGLRLIYYSQIVNDFQKGDIAEGYSVSREKKESFPLTVTSAQKNPTAFYLCASSPGQNTEAFFGQGTRLTVV.

This clone was counted once. The rearrangement links TRBV7-9 to TRBJ1-1; TRBD1 is a possible D gene (6 bases). V shed 2 bases and J shed 4 bases, with 17 bases lying between them. This CDR3 is built from 16 residues. Per germline, CDR1 SEHNR and CDR2 FQNEAQ (reference sequence). The CDR3 sequence: CASSLSGVGSGTEAFF. In DNA form, the CDR3 reads TGTGCCAGCAGCTTATCAGGGGTGGGCAGCGGCACTGAAGCTTTCTTT.

The gene calls are TRBV6-6 and TRBJ2-1, with D unclear. The germline V gene has CDR1 MNHNY and CDR2 SVGAGI (reference sequence). V was cut by 6 bases and J by 7 bases, with 7 bases left in between. This CDR3 region has 11 residues. In DNA, the CDR3 is TGTGCCAGCAGCGACGGAAATGAGCAGTTCTTC. Its translation: CASSDGNEQFF.

This chain links TRBV7-9 with TRBJ1-2; 7 nucleotides align to TRBD1. V shed 1 base and J 7 bases; nucleotides not matched to a gene: 12. Germline V gives CDR1 SEHNR, CDR2 FQNEAQ (reference sequence). This CDR3 comprises 16 residues. The CDR3 coding sequence is TGTGCCAGCAGCTTAGGTTTGTTGGGACAGAAGGTTGGCTACACCTTC. Amino acids: CASSLGLLGQKVGYTF.

The chain is built from TRBV13 and TRBJ2-2, with 12 bases aligning to TRBD2. Germline V gives CDR1 PRHDT, CDR2 FYEKMQ (reference sequence). This CDR3 is built from 19 residues. With 0 bases clipped from V and 3 bases from J, the junction kept 8 bases outside the gene matches. CDR3 sequence (DNA): TGTGCCAGCAGCTTAGGCTCTAGCGGGGGGGCCGCCGACACCGGGGAGCTGTTTTTT. This codes for CASSLGSSGGAADTGELFF.

The V gene is TRBV7-8, the J gene TRBJ1-2; D gene uncertain. This CDR3 comprises 15 residues. The germline V gene encodes CDR1 SGHVS and CDR2 FQNEAQ. V was pared by 5 bases and J by 0 bases, with 13 bases between. This CDR3 reads CASSPAGIANYGYTF. The CDR3 DNA follows: TGTGCCAGCAGCCCCGCCGGTATAGCTAACTATGGCTACACCTTC.

The chain carries TRBV19 and TRBJ2-7; D gene uncertain. Germline V gene lookup returns CDR1 LNHDA and CDR2 SQIVND (reference sequence). V gave up 6 bases and J gave up 6 bases, with 15 bases separating them. This CDR3 has 13 residues. CDR3 region: CASSDTQDSEQYF. The CDR3 DNA follows: TGTGCCAGTAGCGACACTCAGGATTCCGAGCAGTACTTC.

The rearrangement uses TRBV27 and TRBJ2-7; TRBD2 matches at 8 bases. Germline V lookup: CDR1 MNHEY, CDR2 SMNVEV (reference sequence). Trimming cost V 2 bases and J 3 bases; bases outside gene matches: 9. The CDR3 is 16 amino acids. The CDR3 loop reads CASSLIAGRRNYEQYF. In DNA, the CDR3 is TGTGCCAGCAGTTTAATAGCGGGACGACGGAACTACGAGCAGTACTTC.

The rearrangement joins TRBV9 to TRBJ2-1, with 9 bases fitting TRBD1. V lost 0 bases to trimming and J lost 3 bases; unmatched junction nucleotides: 7. Per germline, CDR1 SGDLS and CDR2 YYNGEE. There are 17 residues in the CDR3. The CDR3 reads CASSVGVRGQGYNEQFF. The CDR3 DNA reads TGTGCCAGCAGCGTAGGGGTCAGGGGACAGGGCTACAATGAGCAGTTCTTC.

V is TRBV27 and J is TRBJ1-1, with a possible D match to TRBD1 (6 bases). The V and J ends lost 5 bases and 10 bases respectively, with 26 bases between them. CDR1 and CDR2 (germline): MNHEY, SMNVEV (reference sequence). The CDR3 is made up of 16 amino acids. CDR3 nucleotide sequence: TGTGCCAGCAGTGGGTTGGGGGGCGCGGCTGTCGCTGCAGCTTTCTTT. Translation gives CASSGLGGAAVAAAFF.

Only a few counts were recorded for this clone. The V and J genes are TRBV19 and TRBJ2-7; 10 bases agree with TRBD1. Germline CDR1 reads LNHDA; CDR2 reads SQIVND (reference sequence). The CDR3 totals 16 residues. V was clipped by 2 bases and J by 5 bases; unmatched bases: 9. The CDR3, as DNA: TGTGCCAGTAGTATAATATCCGGACAGGGGGAAGACGAGCAGTACTTC. This codes for CASSIISGQGEDEQYF. The full variable domain, completed using reference TRBV19 and TRBJ2-7, is DGGITQSPKYLFRKEGQNVTLSCEQNLNHDAMYWYRQDPGQGLRLIYYSQIVNDFQKGDIAEGYSVSREKKESFPLTVTSAQKNPTAFYLCASSIISGQGEDEQYFGPGTRLTVT.

The V and J genes are TRBV27 and TRBJ1-1; TRBD1 agrees at 8 bases. The trim removed 7 bases at V and 4 bases at J, leaving 2 bases unmatched. The CDR3 length is 12 residues. Germline V gene data show CDR1 as MNHEY and CDR2 as SMNVEV (reference sequence). The CDR3 DNA reads TGTGCCAGCACTACAGGGGGCACTGAAGCTTTCTTT. This codes for CASTTGGTEAFF.

The rearrangement links TRBV25-1 to TRBJ1-1; no firm D call. The CDR3 sequence is 14 residues long. The germline CDR1 and CDR2 sequences are MGHDK and SYGVNS. With 6 bases removed from V and 0 bases from J, the gap between germline ends came to 11 bases. CDR3 sequence (DNA): TGTGCCAGCAGGCCAGATGTGCTGAACACTGAAGCTTTCTTT. Its translation is CASRPDVLNTEAFF.

The chain recombines TRBV6-4 with TRBJ2-3; TRBD2 agrees at 10 bases. The junction had 6 bases not matched to a gene; V was cut back by 0 bases and J by 9 bases. The CDR3 has 15 amino acids. Germline assignment: CDR1 MRHNA and CDR2 SNTAGT. CDR3 sequence: CASSDSISGGSTQYF. CDR3 sequence (DNA): TGTGCCAGCAGTGACTCGATTAGCGGGGGGTCGACGCAGTATTTT.

The rearrangement uses TRBV23-1 and TRBJ2-7; D is perhaps TRBD2 (6 bases). TRBV23-1 counts as an open reading frame of uncertain function. The V end lost 2 bases, the J end lost 5 bases, and 16 bases lay between the germline ends. CDR3 length equals 15 residues. This CDR3 reads CASSQGPPGRHEQYF. The CDR3 nucleotides are TGCGCCAGCAGTCAAGGTCCTCCAGGGAGGCACGAGCAGTACTTC.

This chain connects TRBV10-3 to TRBJ2-1; D gene unclear. Trimming shortened V by 0 bases and J by 6 bases, and 6 bases separated the two germline ends. Germline V CDR1 and CDR2: ENHRY, SYGVKD. This CDR3 contains 13 residues. The CDR3 DNA reads TGTGCCATCAGTGAGTCGACCGCCAATGAGCAGTTCTTC. Translated: CAISESTANEQFF.

The V and J genes are TRBV7-8 and TRBJ2-4; no reliable D call. The CDR3 has 13 residues. Germline loops: CDR1 SGHVS, CDR2 FQNEAQ. V gave up 3 bases and J gave up 0 bases, with 3 bases separating them. The CDR3 protein is CASSLLAKNIQYF. DNA of the CDR3: TGTGCCAGCAGCTTGCTAGCCAAAAACATTCAGTACTTC.

The chain joins TRBV9 to TRBJ2-1; D call uncertain. The CDR3 totals 12 residues. Trimming removed 3 bases at V and 2 bases at J, with 3 bases between. CDR1 is SGDLS and CDR2 is YYNGEE in the germline V gene. CDR3 in DNA: TGTGCCAGCAGCGAGGCCTACAATGAGCAGTTCTTC. The encoded protein is CASSEAYNEQFF. Looking up the rest from reference TRBV9 and TRBJ2-1 gives the full variable domain: DSGVTQTPKHLITATGQRVTLRCSPRSGDLSVYWYQQSLDQGLQFLIQYYNGEERAKGNILERFSAQQFPDLHSELNLSSLELGDSALYFCASSEAYNEQFFGPGTRLTVL.

The chain is built from TRBV4-1 and TRBJ1-5; no definite D call. The V gene's germline CDR1 is MGHRA and CDR2 YSYEKL. V was shortened by 0 bases and J by 9 bases, with 21 bases between the two germline ends. The CDR3 runs 17 residues. Here the CDR3 DNA reads TGCGCCAGCAGCCAAGATCCTGGGGTGCCAGCCCATCGGCCCCAGCATTTT. It translates to CASSQDPGVPAHRPQHF.

The chain employs TRBV15 and TRBJ2-5; 9 positions match TRBD1. TRBJ2-7 explains the end of the DNA better; the J call may be wrong. The CDR3 extends over 15 amino acids. CDR1 and CDR2 from the germline V gene are LNHNV and YYDKDF (reference sequence). The CDR3 DNA reads TGTGCCACCAGCATCACCGGGACAGGGTCCTACGAGCAGTACTTC. It encodes CATSITGTGSYEQYF.

This chain connects TRBV28 to TRBJ1-4, with 7 bases matching TRBD1. From germline, CDR1 is MDHEN and CDR2 SYDVKM. V was pared by 6 bases and J by 6 bases, with 10 bases of the junction left unmatched. The CDR3 contains 15 residues. Written as DNA, the CDR3 is TGTGCCAGCAGGCACACAGGGGACGGATATGAAAAACTGTTTTTT. Its protein is CASRHTGDGYEKLFF.

The rearrangement uses TRBV19 and TRBJ1-2; D may be TRBD1 (6 bases). Looked up from germline, CDR1 is LNHDA and CDR2 is SQIVND (reference sequence). The V end lost 0 bases, the J end lost 6 bases, and 11 bases lay between the germline ends. CDR3 length: 14 amino acids. CDR3 loop: CASSIDARTDGYTF. The CDR3 nucleotides are TGTGCCAGTAGTATAGATGCTCGGACAGATGGCTACACCTTC.

This rearrangement joins TRBV9 to TRBJ1-4; D uncertain. Germline values: CDR1 SGDLS, CDR2 YYNGEE. Trimming shortened V by 3 bases and J by 3 bases, and 6 bases separated the two germline ends. This CDR3 region has 13 residues. The CDR3 sequence: CASSGISNEKLFF. Written as DNA, the CDR3 is TGTGCCAGCAGCGGAATATCTAATGAAAAACTGTTTTTT. Drawing the rest from reference TRBV9 and TRBJ1-4, the complete variable domain is DSGVTQTPKHLITATGQRVTLRCSPRSGDLSVYWYQQSLDQGLQFLIQYYNGEERAKGNILERFSAQQFPDLHSELNLSSLELGDSALYFCASSGISNEKLFFGSGTQLSVL.

V and J are TRBV27 and TRBJ1-1; the D is unclear. This CDR3 region has 12 residues. Trimming removed 5 bases from V and 4 bases from J, with 8 bases in between. Germline CDR1 is MNHEY and CDR2 is SMNVEV (reference sequence). CDR3 nucleotides: TGTGCCAGCAGTACGGGCGTCACTGAAGCTTTCTTT. Translation: CASSTGVTEAFF.